This T cell receptor beta chain was sequenced in a study of tumor-infiltrating lymphocytes in primary liver carcinoma. The study's findings and limits: Less overlap was seen in tumor-adjacent and tumor-blood pairs than in tumor region pairs.

CDR1 and CDR2 (germline): GTSNPN, SVGIG (reference sequence). The germline V and J ends were trimmed by 4 bases and 10 bases, with 14 bases remaining between them. The CDR3 is made up of 12 amino acids. Researchers drew blood RNA from unsorted whole blood and extracted germline DNA as well. As to this clonotype: The antigen remains unidentified.

Priming with a constant-region primer yielded TCR beta cDNA from about 540 ng total RNA. TCR beta libraries came from three nested multiplex PCR rounds using slightly modified ARM-PCR. In the first two PCR rounds, TRBV1-TRBV30 forward primers were paired with a C-beta reverse primer, and each round lasted approximately 10 cycles. One entry per CDR3 protein, called by TCRdb with MiXCR from the multiplex PCR reads. The sample consists of a few hundred thousand distinct CDR3 sequences, 50% to 60% of them appearing once. Sequenced: peripheral blood. The chain links TRBV30 to TRBJ2-1; D tentatively fits TRBD1 or TRBD2 (5 bases each). This sequence originates from a woman aged 25 to 45 with primary liver carcinoma and hepatitis B virus infection. CDR3: CAWTVEGREQFF. The CDR3 coding sequence is TGTGCCTGGACTGTAGAGGGGAGAGAGCAGTTCTTC.